This TCR beta chain appears in the sequencing data of a study of T cell repertoires in cytomegalovirus infection. Background on the study: CMV epitopes in the study were HLA-C-restricted (recently identified) and HLA-B-restricted (well studied). In public TCR beta signatures, there were indications of both CMV infection and matching HLA type. Notes on the study in general: The ex vivo response was dominated by HLA-C-restricted CMV-specific TCR beta clonotypes.

V was clipped by 6 bases and J by 3 bases, with 12 bases between them. The CDR3 covers 15 residues. The V gene's germline CDR1 is MNHEY and CDR2 SVGAGI. Note on this clonotype: Its antigen is unknown.

TCRdb passed the reads through MiXCR, listing each CDR3 protein once. Found here are around 570,000 distinct CDR3 sequences, 40% of them singletons; the top ten hold around 48%. The rearrangement uses TRBV6-5 and TRBJ2-6; D possibly corresponds to TRBD1 (6 bases). This receptor was identified in a human donor in good health (CMV status not recorded). Some clones in this sample may be carry-over from other donors' samples. The sample here was cultured PBMCs, taken from culture after CMV antigen stimulation. This CDR3 reads CASRRGSLGANVLTF. The CDR3 DNA reads TGTGCCAGCAGGAGGGGGAGTCTTGGGGCCAACGTCCTGACTTTC.